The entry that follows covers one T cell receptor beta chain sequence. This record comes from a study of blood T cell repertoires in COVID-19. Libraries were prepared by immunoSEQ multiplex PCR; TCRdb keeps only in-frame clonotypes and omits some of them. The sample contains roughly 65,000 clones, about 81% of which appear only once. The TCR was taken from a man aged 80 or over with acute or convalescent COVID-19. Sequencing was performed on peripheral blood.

The CDR3 protein is CASSHDRDQPQHF. CDR3 sequence (DNA): TGCGCCAGCAGCCACGACAGGGATCAGCCCCAGCATTTT. The chain recombines TRBV4-3 with TRBJ1-5; 7 bases are shared with TRBD1. Trimming cost V 3 bases and J 5 bases; bases outside gene matches: 1. Germline V gives CDR1 LGHNA, CDR2 YSLEER. CDR3 length equals 13 residues.